A selection of T cell receptor beta chains follows, all from one sample in a study of patients with pleural tuberculosis. TCRdb recomputed calls from the reads with MiXCR, one row per CDR3 protein. The sample carries 40,000 to 55,000 distinct CDR3 sequences, less than 8% recorded once. The source is a human donor with pleural tuberculosis. Each CDR3 is given with its conserved first and last residue. A D gene is named only where the DNA matches it firmly. Where a row states a size, it is once, few, many or the class of an expanded clone; other rows omit it.

J | V | size | D | DNA | CDR3
TRBJ1-1 | TRBV28 | many | NA | TGTGCCAGCAGTTTATGGACAGGTAACACTGAAGCTTTCTTT | CASSLWTGNTEAFF
TRBJ2-2 | TRBV29-1 | many | NA | TGCAGCGGAAAAAACGGGGTTACCGGGGAGCTGTTTTTT | CSGKNGVTGELFF
TRBJ2-5 | TRBV20-1 | many | NA | TGCAGTGCTAGAGGGGAGACAGGCTTCCAAGAGACCCAGTACTTC | CSARGETGFQETQYF
TRBJ1-1 | TRBV11-2 | many | TRBD1 | TGTGCCAGCAGCACCCAGGGGGGGACTGAAGCTTTCTTT | CASSTQGGTEAFF
TRBJ1-3 | TRBV4-1 | many | TRBD1 | TGCGCCAGCAGCGGCCTAAATCTCAGGGGGACTGGAAACACCATATATTTT | CASSGLNLRGTGNTIYF
TRBJ2-5 | TRBV5-4 | few | NA | TGTGCCAGCAGCTTCCCCGGGGGAGAGACCCAGTACTTC | CASSFPGGETQYF
TRBJ2-1 | TRBV6-1 | many | NA | TGTGCCAGCAGTGGACCCCCCAATGAGCAGTTCTTC | CASSGPPNEQFF
TRBJ1-3 | TRBV12-3/TRBV12-4 | many | NA | TGTGCCAGCAGTTTAAGCCCCCTCTCTGGAAACACCATATATTTT | CASSLSPLSGNTIYF
TRBJ2-2 | TRBV2 | many | TRBD1 | TGTGCCAGGGACAGGGGCACCGGGGAGCTGTTTTTT | CARDRGTGELFF
TRBJ2-1 | TRBV4-1 | many | TRBD2 | TGCGCCAGCAGCCAAGATGTAGCGGGAGGTATAGTAAGTGAGCAGTTCTTC | CASSQDVAGGIVSEQFF
TRBJ1-1 | TRBV6-1 | many | TRBD1 | TGTGCCAGCCTAGGGACAGGGGTGAACACTGAAGCTTTCTTT | CASLGTGVNTEAFF
TRBJ1-5 | TRBV12-3/TRBV12-4 | few | NA | TGTGCCAGCAGTGGGGAGGGTAATCAGCCCCAGCATTTT | CASSGEGNQPQHF
TRBJ1-2 | TRBV4-2 | many | TRBD1 | TGTGCCAGCAGCCCCGGAACAGGGGAAGGCTACACCTTC | CASSPGTGEGYTF
TRBJ2-7 | TRBV29-1 | NA | TRBD1 | TGCAGCGTTGTTACAGGGGGAAGGGAGCAGTACTTC | CSVVTGGREQYF
TRBJ1-5 | TRBV28 | many | NA | TGTGCCAGCAGTTTATGGAATCAGCCCCAGCATTTT | CASSLWNQPQHF
TRBJ2-1 | TRBV18 | many | NA | TGTGCCACCTACGGGAAGAACAATGAGCAGTTCTTC | CATYGKNNEQFF
TRBJ1-1 | TRBV6-2/TRBV6-3 | many | NA | TGTGCCAGCAGTTACTCACCGGGACACTCGAACACTGAAGCTTTCTTT | CASSYSPGHSNTEAFF
TRBJ1-1 | TRBV11-2 | many | NA | TGTGCCAGCAGTGGGACAAGGCAAACCACTAGGGAGGCTTTCTTT | CASSGTRQTTREAFF